The rows below give T cell receptor beta chains drawn from one sample of a study of radiation and T cells in renal cell carcinoma. The repertoire was sequenced with immunoSEQ multiplex PCR; TCRdb's copy has only in-frame clones and lacks some. The table has 60,000 or so clones, around 80% seen once. The sequenced sample was blood, obtained from a patient whose treatment included radiotherapy and nephrectomy. The receptors stem from a man aged 60 to 75 with renal cell carcinoma. Both conserved end residues are trimmed from each CDR3. The order of the fields is J gene, D gene, V gene, CDR3 protein. D genes are given only for firm matches.

>TRBJ2-1|TRBD2|TRBV5-1
ASSSLADSYNEQF
>TRBJ1-2|NA|TRBV15
ATSRPMDGYYGYT
>TRBJ2-2|NA|TRBV2
ASSGPRLATNTGELF
>TRBJ2-3|TRBD2|TRBV5-1
ASSQTSGLGTDTQY
>TRBJ2-1|NA|TRBV19
ASSVGLDNEQF
>TRBJ1-2|NA|TRBV11-2
ASSLMFQSNSGYGYT
>TRBJ1-1|NA|TRBV27
ASSLSLPPNTEAF
>TRBJ2-5|TRBD2|TRBV25-1
ASSESAGGLETQY
>TRBJ1-3|NA|TRBV7-8
ASSLEQGDTIY
>TRBJ2-1|NA|TRBV7-8
ATHPSGTPWIHEQF
>TRBJ2-7|NA|TRBV27
ASSFLGDEQY
>TRBJ2-2|TRBD1|TRBV18
ASGPRQGQVYGELF
>TRBJ1-4|NA|TRBV21-1
ASTPDRARSCVEKLF
>TRBJ2-1|NA|TRBV19
ASSREATGNYNEQF
>TRBJ2-5|NA|TRBV6-1
ASSELRETQY
>TRBJ2-2|TRBD2|TRBV18
ASSPSGTSGYSNTGELF
>TRBJ2-5|TRBD2|TRBV7-2
ASIGTSGGGQETQY
>TRBJ1-5|NA|TRBV5-1
ASSLDGVQPQH
>TRBJ2-1|TRBD2|TRBV6-4
ASSSSGGHKGHEQF
>TRBJ2-6|NA|TRBV11-3
ASSLGPSDSGANVLT
>TRBJ2-1|TRBD2|TRBV5-6
ASSLGVAGESYNEQF
>TRBJ2-5|TRBD2|TRBV9
ASSARLAGGPETQY
>TRBJ2-7|NA|TRBV7-9
ASSPRQDYEQY
>TRBJ2-7|NA|TRBV10-2
ASSESAEPAYEQY
>TRBJ1-1|TRBD1|TRBV9
ASSVTTGGPFEAF
>TRBJ1-4|NA|TRBV5-6
ASSLYGFGGEKLF
>TRBJ2-7|NA|TRBV2
ASGSGLPLEQY
>TRBJ1-1|NA|TRBV6-1
ASWGFTEAF
>TRBJ1-1|NA|TRBV7-9
ASSLMRDRSGTEAF
>TRBJ2-3|TRBD2|TRBV5-1
ASSLAAGVTDTQY
>TRBJ2-3|NA|TRBV29-1
SVPGRPTDTQY
>TRBJ2-6|NA|TRBV11-2
ASSLFGAQANVLT
>TRBJ1-2|NA|TRBV6-5
ASSYGGNYGYT
>TRBJ2-3|TRBD2|TRBV29-1
SVEDGRGFTDTQY
>TRBJ1-5|NA|TRBV6-1
ASSKSGEGNQPQH
>TRBJ2-2|TRBD1|TRBV11-3
ASSPGSGGTGELF
>TRBJ2-1|TRBD1|TRBV5-6
ASSSPGTGGFNNEQF
>TRBJ1-1|NA|TRBV2
ASSLDRDYKAF
>TRBJ2-4|NA|TRBV7-9
ASSISSIGGHDIQY
>TRBJ1-2|NA|TRBV27
ASSFSPPQSLGGYT
>TRBJ1-2|TRBD1|TRBV11-2
ASSLARPRGQYDGYT
>TRBJ2-7|TRBD1|TRBV29-1
SVEVGTGTYEQY